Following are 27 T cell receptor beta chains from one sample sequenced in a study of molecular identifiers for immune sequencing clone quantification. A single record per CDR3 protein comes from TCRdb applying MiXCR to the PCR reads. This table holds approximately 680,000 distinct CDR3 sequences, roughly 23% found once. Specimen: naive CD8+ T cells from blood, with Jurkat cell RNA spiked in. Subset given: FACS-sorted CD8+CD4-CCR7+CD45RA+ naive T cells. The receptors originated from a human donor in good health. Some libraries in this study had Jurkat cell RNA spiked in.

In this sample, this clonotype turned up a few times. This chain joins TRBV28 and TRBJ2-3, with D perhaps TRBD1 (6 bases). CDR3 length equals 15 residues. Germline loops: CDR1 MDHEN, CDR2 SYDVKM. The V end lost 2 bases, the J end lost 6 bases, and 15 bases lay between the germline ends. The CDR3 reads CASSLEDSSSDTQYF. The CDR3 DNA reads TGTGCCAGCAGTTTAGAGGACAGCAGCAGTGATACGCAGTATTTT.

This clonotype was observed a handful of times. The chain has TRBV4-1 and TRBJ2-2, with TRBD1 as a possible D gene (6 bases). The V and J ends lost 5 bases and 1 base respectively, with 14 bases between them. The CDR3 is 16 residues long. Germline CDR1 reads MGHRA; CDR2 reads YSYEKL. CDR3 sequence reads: CASSGVGTLNTGELFF. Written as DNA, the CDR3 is TGCGCCAGCAGCGGTGTCGGGACACTGAACACCGGGGAGCTGTTTTTT.

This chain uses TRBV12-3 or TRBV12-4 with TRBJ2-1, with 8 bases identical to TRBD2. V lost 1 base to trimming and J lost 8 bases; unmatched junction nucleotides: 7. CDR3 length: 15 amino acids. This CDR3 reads CASSLVGTGGHEQFF. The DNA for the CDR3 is TGTGCCAGCAGTTTAGTGGGAACGGGAGGGCATGAGCAGTTCTTC.

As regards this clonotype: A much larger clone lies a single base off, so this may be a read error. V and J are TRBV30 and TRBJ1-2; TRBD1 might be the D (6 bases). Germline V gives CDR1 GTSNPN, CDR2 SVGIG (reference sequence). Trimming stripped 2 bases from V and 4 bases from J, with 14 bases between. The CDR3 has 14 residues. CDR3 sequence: CAWSWTDPFYGYTF. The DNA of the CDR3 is TGTGCCTGGAGTTGGACAGATCCTTTCTATGGCTACACCTTC.

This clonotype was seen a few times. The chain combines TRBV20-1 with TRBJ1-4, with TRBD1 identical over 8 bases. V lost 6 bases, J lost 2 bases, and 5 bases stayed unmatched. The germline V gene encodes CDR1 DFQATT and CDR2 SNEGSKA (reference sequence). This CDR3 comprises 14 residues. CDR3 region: CSARQGPTNEKLFF. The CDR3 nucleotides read TGCAGTGCGCGACAGGGGCCCACTAATGAAAAACTGTTTTTT.

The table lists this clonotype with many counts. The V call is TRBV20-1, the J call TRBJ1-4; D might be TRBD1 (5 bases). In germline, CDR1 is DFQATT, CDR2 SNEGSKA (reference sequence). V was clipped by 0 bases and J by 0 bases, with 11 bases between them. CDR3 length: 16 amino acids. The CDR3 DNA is TGCAGTGCTAGAGAGACCGGGACCGCAACTAATGAAAAACTGTTTTTT. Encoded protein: CSARETGTATNEKLFF.

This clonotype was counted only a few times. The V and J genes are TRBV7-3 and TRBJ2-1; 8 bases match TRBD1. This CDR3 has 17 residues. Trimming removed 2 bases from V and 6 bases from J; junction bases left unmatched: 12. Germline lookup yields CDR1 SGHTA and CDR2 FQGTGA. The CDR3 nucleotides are TGTGCCAGCAGCTTATACCTTAATTCACAGGGGGGCAATGAGCAGTTCTTC. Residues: CASSLYLNSQGGNEQFF.

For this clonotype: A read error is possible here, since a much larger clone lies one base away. This chain's CDR3 is CASSQVGRTDNTGVLFF. The DNA for the CDR3 is TGTGCCAGCAGCCAAGTAGGGCGGACGGATAACACCGGGGTGCTGTTTTTT. The rearrangement joins TRBV14 to TRBJ2-2; a possible D gene is TRBD2 (5 bases). CDR1 and CDR2 (germline): SGHDN, FVKESK. This CDR3 region has 17 residues.

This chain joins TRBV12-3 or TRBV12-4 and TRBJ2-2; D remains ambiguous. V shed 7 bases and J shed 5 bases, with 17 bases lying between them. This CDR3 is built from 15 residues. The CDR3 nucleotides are TGTGCCAGCATCCCCGGGTCAACAGCAACCGGGGAGCTGTTTTTT. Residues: CASIPGSTATGELFF.

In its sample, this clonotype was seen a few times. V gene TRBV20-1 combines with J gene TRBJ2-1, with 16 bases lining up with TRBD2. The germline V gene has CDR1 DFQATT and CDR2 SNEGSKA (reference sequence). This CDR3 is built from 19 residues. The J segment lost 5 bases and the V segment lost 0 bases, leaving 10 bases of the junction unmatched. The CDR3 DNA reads TGCAGTGCTAGAGACGGGACTAGCGGGAGGGCCGTCCCCCACAATGAGCAGTTCTTC. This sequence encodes CSARDGTSGRAVPHNEQFF.

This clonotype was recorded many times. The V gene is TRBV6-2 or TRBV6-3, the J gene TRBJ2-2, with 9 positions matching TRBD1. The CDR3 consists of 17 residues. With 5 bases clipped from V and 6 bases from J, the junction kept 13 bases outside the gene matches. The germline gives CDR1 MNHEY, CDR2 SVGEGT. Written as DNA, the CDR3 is TGTGCCAGCAGTGGACTACGGGACAGGGTCGGCGCCGGGGAGCTGTTTTTT. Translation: CASSGLRDRVGAGELFF.

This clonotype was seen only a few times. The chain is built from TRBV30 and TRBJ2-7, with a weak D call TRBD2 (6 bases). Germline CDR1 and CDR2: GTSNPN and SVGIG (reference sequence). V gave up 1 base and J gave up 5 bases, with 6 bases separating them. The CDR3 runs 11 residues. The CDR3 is CAWSGLDEQYF. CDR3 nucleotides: TGTGCCTGGAGTGGACTAGACGAGCAGTACTTC.

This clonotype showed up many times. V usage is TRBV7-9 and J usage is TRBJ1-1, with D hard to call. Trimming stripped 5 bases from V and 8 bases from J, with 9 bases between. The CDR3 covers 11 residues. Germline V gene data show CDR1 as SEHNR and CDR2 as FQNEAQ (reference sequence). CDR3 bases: TGTGCCAGCAGCATCGGAAGGGAAGCTTTCTTT. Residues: CASSIGREAFF.

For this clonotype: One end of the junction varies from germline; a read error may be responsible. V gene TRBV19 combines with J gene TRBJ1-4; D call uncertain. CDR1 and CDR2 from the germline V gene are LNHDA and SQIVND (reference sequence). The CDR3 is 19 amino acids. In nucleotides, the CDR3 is TGTGCCAGTAGTATCGAAGGAGGAGAGCTCGGTGAAGCTAATGAAAAACTGTCTTTT. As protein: CASSIEGGELGEANEKLSF.

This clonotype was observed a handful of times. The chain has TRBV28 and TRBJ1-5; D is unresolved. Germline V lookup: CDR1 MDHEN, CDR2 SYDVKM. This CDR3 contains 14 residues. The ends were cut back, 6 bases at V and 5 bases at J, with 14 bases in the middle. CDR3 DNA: TGTGCCAGCAGCGACCGACGACTTTATCAGCCCCAGCATTTT. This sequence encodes CASSDRRLYQPQHF.

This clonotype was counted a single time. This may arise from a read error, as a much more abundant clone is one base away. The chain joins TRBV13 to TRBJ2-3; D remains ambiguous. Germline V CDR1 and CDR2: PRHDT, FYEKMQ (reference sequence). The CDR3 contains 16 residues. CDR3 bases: TGTGCCCGCAGCCTAACAACTACTATCGCCACAGATACGCAGTATTTT. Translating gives CARSLTTTIATDTQYF.

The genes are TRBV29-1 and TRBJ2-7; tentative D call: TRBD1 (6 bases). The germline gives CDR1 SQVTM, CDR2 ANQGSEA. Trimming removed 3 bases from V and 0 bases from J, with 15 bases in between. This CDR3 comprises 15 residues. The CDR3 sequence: CSVEIPGTTSYEQYF. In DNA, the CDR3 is TGCAGCGTTGAGATCCCCGGGACAACCTCCTACGAGCAGTACTTC.

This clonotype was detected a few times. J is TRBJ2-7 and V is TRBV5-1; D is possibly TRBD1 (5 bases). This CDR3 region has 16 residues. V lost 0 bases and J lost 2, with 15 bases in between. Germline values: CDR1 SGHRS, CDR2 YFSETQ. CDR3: CASSLAARQITYEQYF. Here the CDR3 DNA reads TGCGCCAGCAGCTTGGCAGCCAGACAGATCACCTACGAGCAGTACTTC.

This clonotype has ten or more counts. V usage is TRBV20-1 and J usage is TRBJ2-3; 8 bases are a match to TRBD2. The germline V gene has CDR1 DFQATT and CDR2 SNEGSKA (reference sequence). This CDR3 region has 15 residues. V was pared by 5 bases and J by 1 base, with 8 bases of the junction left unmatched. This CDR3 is CSAGSRGLGTDTQYF. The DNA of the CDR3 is TGCAGTGCTGGGTCTCGGGGACTAGGCACAGATACGCAGTATTTT.

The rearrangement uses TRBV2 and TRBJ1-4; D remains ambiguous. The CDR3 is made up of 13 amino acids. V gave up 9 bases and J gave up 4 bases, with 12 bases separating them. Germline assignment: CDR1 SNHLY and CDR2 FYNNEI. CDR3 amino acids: CASDTIHNEKLFF. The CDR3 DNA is TGTGCCAGTGACACAATTCATAATGAAAAACTGTTTTTT.

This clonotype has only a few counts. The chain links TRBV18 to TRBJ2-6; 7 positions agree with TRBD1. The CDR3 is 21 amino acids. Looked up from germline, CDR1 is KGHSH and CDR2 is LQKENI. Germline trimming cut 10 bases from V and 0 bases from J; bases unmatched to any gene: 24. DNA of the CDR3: TGTGCCACCGATGTGTGGGACAGCAGAAAAGAAGAATACTCTGGGGCCAACGTCCTGACTTTC. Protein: CATDVWDSRKEEYSGANVLTF.

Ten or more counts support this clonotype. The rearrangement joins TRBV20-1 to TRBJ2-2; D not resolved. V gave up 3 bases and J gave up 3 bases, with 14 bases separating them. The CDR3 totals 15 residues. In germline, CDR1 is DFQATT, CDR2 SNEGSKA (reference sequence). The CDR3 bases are TGCAGTGCTAGGGCCGCCGATATAGACACCGGGGAGCTGTTTTTT. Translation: CSARAADIDTGELFF.

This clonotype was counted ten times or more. CDR3: CAWSRDRGLEAFF. The CDR3 nucleotides are TGTGCCTGGAGTCGAGACAGGGGACTTGAAGCTTTCTTT. This chain uses TRBV30 with TRBJ1-1, with 8 bases aligning to TRBD1. The junction had 6 bases not matched to a gene; V was cut back by 2 bases and J by 7 bases. Looked up from germline, CDR1 is GTSNPN and CDR2 is SVGIG (reference sequence). The CDR3 consists of 13 residues. The full variable domain, with the rest looked up from reference TRBV30 and TRBJ1-1, is SQTIHQWPATLVQPVGSPLSLECTVEGTSNPNLYWYRQAAGRGLQLLFYSVGIGQISSEVPQNLSASRPQDRQFILSSKKLLLSDSGFYLCAWSRDRGLEAFFGQGTRLTVV.

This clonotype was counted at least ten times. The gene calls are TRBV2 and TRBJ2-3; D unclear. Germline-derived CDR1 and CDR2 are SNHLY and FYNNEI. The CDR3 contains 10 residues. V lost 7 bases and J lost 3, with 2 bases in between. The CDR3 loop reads CASITDTQYF. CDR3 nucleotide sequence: TGTGCCAGCATTACAGATACGCAGTATTTT.

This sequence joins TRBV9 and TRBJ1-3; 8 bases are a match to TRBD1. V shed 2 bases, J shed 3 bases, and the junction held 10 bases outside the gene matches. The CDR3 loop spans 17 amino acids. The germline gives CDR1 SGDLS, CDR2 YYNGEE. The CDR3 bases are TGTGCCAGCAGCGTTTATCTCGGACAGGGTTTTGGAAACACCATATATTTT. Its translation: CASSVYLGQGFGNTIYF.

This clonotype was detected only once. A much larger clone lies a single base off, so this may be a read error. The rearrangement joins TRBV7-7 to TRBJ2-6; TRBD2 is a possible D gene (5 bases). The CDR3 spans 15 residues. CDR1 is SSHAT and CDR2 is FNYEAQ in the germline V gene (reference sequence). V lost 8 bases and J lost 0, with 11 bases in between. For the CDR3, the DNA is TGTGCCAGCGGCCCAGACTACTCTGGGGCCAACGTCCTGACTTTC. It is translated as CASGPDYSGANVLTF.

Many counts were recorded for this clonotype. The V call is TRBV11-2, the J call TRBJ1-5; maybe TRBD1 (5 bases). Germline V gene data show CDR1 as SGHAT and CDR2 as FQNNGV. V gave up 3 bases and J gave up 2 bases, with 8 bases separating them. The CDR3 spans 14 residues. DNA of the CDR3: TGTGCCAGCAGCTTTGAGGGGCGCAATCAGCCCCAGCATTTT. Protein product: CASSFEGRNQPQHF.